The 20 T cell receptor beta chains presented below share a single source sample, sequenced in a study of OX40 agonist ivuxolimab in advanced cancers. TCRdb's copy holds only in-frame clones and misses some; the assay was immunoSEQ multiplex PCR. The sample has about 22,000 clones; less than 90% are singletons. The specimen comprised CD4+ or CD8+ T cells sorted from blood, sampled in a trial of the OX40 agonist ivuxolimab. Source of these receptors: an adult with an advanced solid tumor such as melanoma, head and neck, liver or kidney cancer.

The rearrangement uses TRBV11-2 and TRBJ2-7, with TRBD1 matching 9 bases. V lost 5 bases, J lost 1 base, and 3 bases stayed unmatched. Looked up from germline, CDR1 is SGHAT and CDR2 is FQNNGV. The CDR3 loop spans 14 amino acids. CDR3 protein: CASSEGTGSYEQYF. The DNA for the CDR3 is TGTGCCAGCAGCGAGGGGACAGGGTCCTACGAGCAGTACTTC.

In nucleotides, the CDR3 is TGTGCCAGCACACACCGCAGGGGCACAGATACGCAGTATTTT. Its translation: CASTHRRGTDTQYF. The chain combines TRBV27 with TRBJ2-3, with TRBD1 as a possible D gene (5 bases). Per germline, CDR1 MNHEY and CDR2 SMNVEV (reference sequence). The CDR3 extends over 14 amino acids. V gave up 7 bases and J gave up 1 base, with 12 bases separating them.

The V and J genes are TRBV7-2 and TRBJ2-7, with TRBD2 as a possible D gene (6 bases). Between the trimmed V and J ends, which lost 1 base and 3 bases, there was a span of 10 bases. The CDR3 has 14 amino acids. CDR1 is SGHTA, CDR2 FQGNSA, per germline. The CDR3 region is CASSLGLGGYEQYF. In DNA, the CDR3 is TGTGCCAGCAGCTTAGGACTAGGCGGCTACGAGCAGTACTTC.

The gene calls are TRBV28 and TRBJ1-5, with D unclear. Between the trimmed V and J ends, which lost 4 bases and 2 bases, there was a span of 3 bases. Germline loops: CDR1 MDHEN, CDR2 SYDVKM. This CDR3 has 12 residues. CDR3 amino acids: CASSYRNQPQHF. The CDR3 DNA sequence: TGTGCCAGCAGTTACCGCAATCAGCCCCAGCATTTT.

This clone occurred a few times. The CDR3 is CARGTDRDYGYTF. The CDR3 nucleotides are TGTGCCAGAGGGACAGATCGGGACTATGGCTACACCTTC. This rearrangement joins TRBV2 to TRBJ1-2, with 7 bases that match TRBD1. The CDR3 length is 13 residues. V dropped 9 bases and J dropped 3; count of bases not matched to a gene: 7. The germline CDR1 and CDR2 sequences are SNHLY and FYNNEI.

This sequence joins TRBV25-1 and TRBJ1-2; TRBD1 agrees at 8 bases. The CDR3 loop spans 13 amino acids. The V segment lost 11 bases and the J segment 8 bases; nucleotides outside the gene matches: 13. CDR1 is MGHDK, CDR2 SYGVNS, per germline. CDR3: CAVHRGGARGYTF. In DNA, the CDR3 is TGTGCCGTCCACAGGGGGGGGGCGCGAGGCTACACCTTC.

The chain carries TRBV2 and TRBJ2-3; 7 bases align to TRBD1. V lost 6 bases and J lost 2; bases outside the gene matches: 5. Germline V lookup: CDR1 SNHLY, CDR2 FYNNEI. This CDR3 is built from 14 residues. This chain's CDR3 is CASSPGQATDTQYF. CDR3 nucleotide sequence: TGTGCCAGCAGCCCCGGACAGGCCACAGATACGCAGTATTTT. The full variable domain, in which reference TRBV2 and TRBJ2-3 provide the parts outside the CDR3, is EPEVTQTPSHQVTQMGQEVILRCVPISNHLYFYWYRQILGQKVEFLVSFYNNEISEKSEIFDDQFSVERPDGSNFTLKIRSTKLEDSAMYFCASSPGQATDTQYFGPGTRLTVL.

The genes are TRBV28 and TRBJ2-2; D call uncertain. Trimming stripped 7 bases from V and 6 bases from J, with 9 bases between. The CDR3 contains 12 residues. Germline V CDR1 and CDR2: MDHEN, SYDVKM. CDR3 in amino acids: CASTEVAGELFF. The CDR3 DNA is TGTGCCAGCACAGAAGTCGCCGGGGAGCTGTTTTTT.

The CDR3, as DNA: TGTGCCAGCAGCTGGGGACAGGGGGAGGGGACTGAAGCTTTCTTT. Its translation is CASSWGQGEGTEAFF. The chain employs TRBV11-2 and TRBJ1-1, with TRBD1 matching 11 bases. The V gene end was trimmed by 4 bases and the J gene end by 5 bases; junction bases not matched to a gene: 6. Germline V lookup: CDR1 SGHAT, CDR2 FQNNGV. The CDR3 consists of 15 residues.

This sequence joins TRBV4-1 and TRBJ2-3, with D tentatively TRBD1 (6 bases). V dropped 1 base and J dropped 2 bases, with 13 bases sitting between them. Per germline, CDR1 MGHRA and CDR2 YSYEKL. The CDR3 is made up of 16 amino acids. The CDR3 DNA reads TGCGCCAGCAGCCAAGCGGCAGGGGAGTTCACAGATACGCAGTATTTT. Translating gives CASSQAAGEFTDTQYF.

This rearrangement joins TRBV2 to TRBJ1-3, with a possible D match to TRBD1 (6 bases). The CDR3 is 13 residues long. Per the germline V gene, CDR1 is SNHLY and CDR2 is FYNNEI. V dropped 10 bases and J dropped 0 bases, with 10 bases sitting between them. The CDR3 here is CAIGGFSGNTIYF. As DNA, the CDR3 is TGTGCCATCGGGGGCTTCTCTGGAAACACCATATATTTT.

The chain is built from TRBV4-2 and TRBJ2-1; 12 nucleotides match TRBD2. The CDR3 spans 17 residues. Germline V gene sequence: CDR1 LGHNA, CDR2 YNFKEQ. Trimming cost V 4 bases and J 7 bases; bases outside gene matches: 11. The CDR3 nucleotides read TGTGCCAGCAGCCTCAGACTAGCGGGAGACCAGGGGAATGAGCAGTTCTTC. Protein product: CASSLRLAGDQGNEQFF.

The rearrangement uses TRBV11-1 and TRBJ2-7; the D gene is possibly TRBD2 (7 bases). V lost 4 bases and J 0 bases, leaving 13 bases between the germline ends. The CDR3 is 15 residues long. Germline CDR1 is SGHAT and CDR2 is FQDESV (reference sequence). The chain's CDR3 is CASSSLAGASYEQYF. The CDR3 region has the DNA TGTGCCAGCAGCTCCCTGGCGGGGGCCTCCTACGAGCAGTACTTC.

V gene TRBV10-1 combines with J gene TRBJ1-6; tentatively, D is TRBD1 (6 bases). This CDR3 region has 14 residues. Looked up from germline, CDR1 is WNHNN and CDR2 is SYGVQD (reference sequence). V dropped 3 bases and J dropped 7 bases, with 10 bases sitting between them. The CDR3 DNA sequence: TGCGCCAGCAGTGACTTCAGGGGAAATTCACCCCTCCACTTT. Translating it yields CASSDFRGNSPLHF.

This chain's CDR3 is CASSYYGGEQYF. Written as DNA, the CDR3 is TGTGCCAGCAGTTACTACGGGGGTGAGCAGTACTTC. The genes are TRBV6-5 and TRBJ2-7, with a weak D call TRBD2 (6 bases). This CDR3 is built from 12 residues. Trimming removed 1 base at V and 7 bases at J, with 8 bases between. The germline gives CDR1 MNHEY, CDR2 SVGAGI.

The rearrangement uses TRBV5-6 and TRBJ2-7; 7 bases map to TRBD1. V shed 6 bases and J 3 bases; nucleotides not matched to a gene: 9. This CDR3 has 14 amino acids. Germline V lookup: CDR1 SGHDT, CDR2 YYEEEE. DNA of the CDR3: TGTGCCAGCACCGGGACAGATGAAAACTACGAGCAGTACTTC. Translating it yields CASTGTDENYEQYF. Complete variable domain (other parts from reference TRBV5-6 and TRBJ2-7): DAGVTQSPTHLIKTRGQQVTLRCSPKSGHDTVSWYQQALGQGPQFIFQYYEEEERQRGNFPDRFSGHQFPNYSSELNVNALLLGDSALYLCASTGTDENYEQYFGPGTRLTVT.

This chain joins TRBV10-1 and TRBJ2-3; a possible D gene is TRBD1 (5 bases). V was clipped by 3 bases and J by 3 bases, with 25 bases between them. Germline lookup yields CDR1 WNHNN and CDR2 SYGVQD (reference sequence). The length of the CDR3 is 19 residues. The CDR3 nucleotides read TGCGCCAGCAGTGAAGGATTAGGCGGCCAGGGTGATTTTACAGATACGCAGTATTTT. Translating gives CASSEGLGGQGDFTDTQYF.

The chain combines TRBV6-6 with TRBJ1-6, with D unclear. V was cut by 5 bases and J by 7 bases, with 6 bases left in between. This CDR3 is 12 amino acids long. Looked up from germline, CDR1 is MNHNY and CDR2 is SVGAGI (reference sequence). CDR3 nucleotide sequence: TGTGCCAGCAGTGAGTCAAATTCACCCCTCCACTTT. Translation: CASSESNSPLHF.

CDR3 DNA: TGTGCCAGCAGGCCGGATTCGAGTTTTGGCAATCAGCCCCAGCATTTT. Residues: CASRPDSSFGNQPQHF. This sequence joins TRBV28 and TRBJ1-5; no clear D. This CDR3 is built from 16 residues. V dropped 6 bases and J dropped 2 bases, with 17 bases sitting between them. Per germline, CDR1 MDHEN and CDR2 SYDVKM.

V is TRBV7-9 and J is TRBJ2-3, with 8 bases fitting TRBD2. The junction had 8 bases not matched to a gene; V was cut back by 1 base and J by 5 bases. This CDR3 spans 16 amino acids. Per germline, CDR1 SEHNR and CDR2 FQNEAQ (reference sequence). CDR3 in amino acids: CASSLEQTSDQDTQYF. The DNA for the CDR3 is TGTGCCAGCAGCTTAGAACAGACTAGCGATCAAGATACGCAGTATTTT. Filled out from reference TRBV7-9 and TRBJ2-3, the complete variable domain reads DTGVSQNPRHKITKRGQNVTFRCDPISEHNRLYWYRQTLGQGPEFLTYFQNEAQLEKSRLLSDRFSAERPKGSFSTLEIQRTEQGDSAMYLCASSLEQTSDQDTQYFGPGTRLTVL.